The text below deals with one T cell receptor beta chain. The germline CDR1 and CDR2 sequences are SEHNR and FQNEAQ (reference sequence). Between the trimmed V and J ends, which lost 5 bases and 8 bases, there was a span of 12 bases. The CDR3 is 13 residues long. TCR beta CDR3 sequences were amplified from RNA transcripts. HTBI primers were used for first-round RT-PCR of the TCR CDR3. TCRdb used MiXCR to reprocess the multiplex PCR reads, holding one entry per CDR3 protein. The sample lists about half a million distinct CDR3 sequences; around a fifth were seen once. This sample was taken from a study of T cells in Graves' hyperthyroidism and ophthalmopathy.

J is TRBJ1-4 and V is TRBV7-9; no definite D call. The source of this sequence is a woman aged 70-85 years with Graves' ophthalmopathy. The material sequenced was blood. The CDR3 region is CASSTGLREKLFF. In nucleotides, the CDR3 is TGTGCCAGCAGCACCGGACTAAGGGAAAAACTGTTTTTT.